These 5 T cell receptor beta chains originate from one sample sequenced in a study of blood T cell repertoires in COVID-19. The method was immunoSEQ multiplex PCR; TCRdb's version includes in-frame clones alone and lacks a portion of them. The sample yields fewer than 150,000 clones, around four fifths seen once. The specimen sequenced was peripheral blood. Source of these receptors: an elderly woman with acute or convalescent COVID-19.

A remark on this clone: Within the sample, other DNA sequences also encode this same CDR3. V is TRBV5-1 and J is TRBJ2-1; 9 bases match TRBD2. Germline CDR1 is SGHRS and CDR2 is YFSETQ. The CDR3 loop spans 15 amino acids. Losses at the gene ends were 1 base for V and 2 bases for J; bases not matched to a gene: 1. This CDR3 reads CASSLTSGPYNEQFF. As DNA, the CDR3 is TGCGCCAGCAGCTTGACTAGCGGGCCCTACAATGAGCAGTTCTTC.

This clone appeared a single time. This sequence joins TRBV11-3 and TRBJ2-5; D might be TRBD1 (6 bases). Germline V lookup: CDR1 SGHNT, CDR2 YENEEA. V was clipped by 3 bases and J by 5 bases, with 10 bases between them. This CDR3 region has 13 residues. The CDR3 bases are TGTGCCAGCAGCTTTACAGGGAGCGAGACCCAGTACTTC. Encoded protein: CASSFTGSETQYF.

The DNA for the CDR3 is TGTGCCAGCAGCTTCGGTGCGAACACCGGGGAGCTGTTTTTT. Protein: CASSFGANTGELFF. The gene calls are TRBV7-8 and TRBJ2-2; D is ambiguous. Germline CDR1 reads SGHVS; CDR2 reads FQNEAQ. V was pared by 3 bases and J by 0 bases, with 5 bases between. The CDR3 runs to 14 residues. The variable domain in full, with the rest retrieved from reference TRBV7-8 and TRBJ2-2, is GAGVSQSPRYKVAKRGQDVALRCDPISGHVSLFWYQQALGQGPEFLTYFQNEAQLDKSGLPSDRFFAERPEGSVSTLKIQRTQQEDSAVYLCASSFGANTGELFFGEGSRLTVL.

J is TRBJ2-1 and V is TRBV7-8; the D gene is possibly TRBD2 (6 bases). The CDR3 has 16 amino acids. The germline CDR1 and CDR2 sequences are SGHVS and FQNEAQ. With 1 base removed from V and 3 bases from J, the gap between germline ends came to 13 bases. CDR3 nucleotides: TGTGCCAGCAGCTTAGTAGGTAGCGGCCTCTACAATGAGCAGTTCTTC. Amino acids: CASSLVGSGLYNEQFF.

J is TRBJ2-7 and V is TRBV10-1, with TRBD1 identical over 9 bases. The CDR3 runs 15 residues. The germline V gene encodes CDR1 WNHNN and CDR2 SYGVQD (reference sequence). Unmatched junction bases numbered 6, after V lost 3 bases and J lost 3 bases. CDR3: CASSDPGTGIYEQYF. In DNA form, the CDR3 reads TGCGCCAGCAGTGACCCCGGGACAGGGATCTACGAGCAGTACTTC.